A selection of T cell receptor beta chains follows, all from one sample in a study of regulatory T cells in long-lasting Graves disease. TCRdb reprocessed the multiplex PCR reads with MiXCR, giving one entry per CDR3 protein. The table records approximately 300,000 distinct CDR3 sequences, 15% to 20% of them present only once. Sequencing was performed on peripheral blood mononuclear cells (PBMCs), taken at new diagnosis, from a patient treated with antithyroid drugs. The receptors were gathered from a female donor with Graves disease. CDR3s include the opening cysteine and the closing phenylalanine or tryptophan. A D gene is named only where the DNA matches it firmly. Size is stated for part of the rows, as once, few or many counts, or as a class when the clone is expanded.

clone_size	j_call	d_call	v_call	cdr3_nt	cdr3_aa
few	TRBJ1-2	-	TRBV27	TGTGCCAGCAGTTACACCCCAGGGATCGGTGGTGGCTACACCTTC	CASSYTPGIGGGYTF
few	TRBJ1-2	-	TRBV7-8	TGTGCCAGCAGCTTAGGGCAACAGGTGCTTGGCTATGGCTACACCTTC	CASSLGQQVLGYGYTF
many	TRBJ1-1	-	TRBV28	TGTGCCAGCAGTCTAAGGGCTGGTACTGAAGCTTTCTTT	CASSLRAGTEAFF
-	TRBJ2-1	TRBD2	TRBV20-1	TGCAGTGCTAGTCGCCACCCGGGAAGCGGGAGGTCGCGTGAGCAGTTCTTC	CSASRHPGSGRSREQFF
-	TRBJ1-5	-	TRBV19	TGTGCCAGTACCACAAGGGATAGTTCCTATAGCAATCAGCCCCAGCATTTT	CASTTRDSSYSNQPQHF
-	TRBJ2-2	-	TRBV12-3/TRBV12-4	TGTGCCAGCAGTCCGATGTTGGCGACCGGGGAGCTGTTTTTT	CASSPMLATGELFF
many	TRBJ2-7	TRBD1	TRBV7-9	TGTGCTAGCAGCTTAGAGGCAGGGGGCTACGAGCAGTACTTC	CASSLEAGGYEQYF
-	TRBJ2-3	TRBD1	TRBV29-1	TGCAGCGCCCAAAGGGGACAGGGGGCAGGAGATACGCAGTATTTT	CSAQRGQGAGDTQYF
many	TRBJ1-6	TRBD1	TRBV30	TGTGCCTGGAGTGGGACAGGGTCCCCTTCACCCCTCCACTTT	CAWSGTGSPSPLHF
many	TRBJ1-2	-	TRBV19	TGTGCCAGTAGTATAGCGGACAGCGTTCCTAACTATGGCTACACCTTC	CASSIADSVPNYGYTF
few	TRBJ2-3	TRBD2	TRBV7-2	TGTGCCAGCAGCCTACTGGGACTAGTGCTAGATACGCAGTATTTT	CASSLLGLVLDTQYF
-	TRBJ1-2	-	TRBV4-2	TGTGCCAGCAGCCAAGATAGGGGGGGCGCAAGTGGCTACACCTTC	CASSQDRGGASGYTF
-	TRBJ1-1	-	TRBV11-2	TGTGCCAGCAGCTTATCCCCCGGCAGGGTGGCTGAAGCTTTCTTT	CASSLSPGRVAEAFF
many	TRBJ1-1	-	TRBV10-3	TGTGCCATCAGTACGCAGGGAACAAACACTGAAGCTTTCTTT	CAISTQGTNTEAFF
many	TRBJ1-5	TRBD1	TRBV24-1	TGTGCCACCAGTGAACAGGGGGCGAACCAGCCCCAGCATTTT	CATSEQGANQPQHF
many	TRBJ2-1	-	TRBV5-6	TGTGCCAGCAGTGCCGGGTTGGGCCATGAGCAGTTCTTC	CASSAGLGHEQFF
many	TRBJ2-5	-	TRBV5-1	TGCGCCAGCAGCCACCCGGACAGCGGCTCGGAGACCCAGTACTTC	CASSHPDSGSETQYF
many	TRBJ2-4	-	TRBV28	TGTGCCAGCAGTTTCCGGGACATGTTAGCCAAAAACATTCAGTACTTC	CASSFRDMLAKNIQYF
many	TRBJ2-7	-	TRBV29-1	TGCAGCGTTGTTCGGGGCTACGAGCAGTACTTC	CSVVRGYEQYF
few	TRBJ2-7	TRBD1	TRBV19	TGTGCCAGTAGTATGACAGGGACCTACGAGCAGTACTTC	CASSMTGTYEQYF
many	TRBJ1-1	-	TRBV5-5	TGTGCCAGCAGTCGACTGGGCCCTGAAGCTTTCTTT	CASSRLGPEAFF
many	TRBJ2-7	-	TRBV2	TGTGCCAGCAGTGGGGGCGGGAACGGCGAGCAGTACTTC	CASSGGGNGEQYF
many	TRBJ2-1	-	TRBV7-6	TGTGCCAGCAGCCTCGGACAGAACTACAATGAGCAGTTCTTC	CASSLGQNYNEQFF
many	TRBJ1-1	-	TRBV2	TGTGCCAGCGGGGTGACTGATAGGGCGAACACTGAAGCTTTCTTT	CASGVTDRANTEAFF
many	TRBJ1-4	-	TRBV30	TGTGCCTGGAGCCTCTCGAGGGCAACTAATGAAAAACTGTTTTTT	CAWSLSRATNEKLFF
many	TRBJ2-2	-	TRBV11-2	TGTGCCAGCAGCCTCCGTTTATTAGACACCGGGGAGCTGTTTTTT	CASSLRLLDTGELFF
once	TRBJ2-5	TRBD2	TRBV6-7	TGTGCCAGCGGGAGGGCCTTTGAGACCCAGTACTTC	CASGRAFETQYF
many	TRBJ2-7	TRBD1	TRBV7-9	TGTGCCAGCAGCCCAGGGGGCATGGCCTACGAGCAGTACTTC	CASSPGGMAYEQYF
-	TRBJ2-7	TRBD1	TRBV29-1	TGCAGCGTTGAGAATCAGGGGGCCTTTTACGAGCAGTACTTC	CSVENQGAFYEQYF